This T cell receptor beta chain was profiled in a study of blood T cells in healthy people across ages. Per the germline V gene, CDR1 is SGHRS and CDR2 is YFSETQ. Trimming removed 3 bases from V and 0 bases from J; junction bases left unmatched: 6. CDR3 length: 15 residues. This clonotype was detected many times. For the second PCR, which ran for roughly 7 to 11 cycles, a sample-barcoded 5' primer and a J-beta primer mix were used. TCRdb recomputed calls from the 5' RACE reads with MiXCR, one row per CDR3 protein. The sample shows 1.5 million to 2 million distinct CDR3 sequences, approximately 28% of them seen only once.

This chain connects TRBV5-1 to TRBJ2-7; 7 nucleotides match TRBD2. Sequences were obtained from blood. This sequence originates from a woman aged 30 to 39 in good health. The CDR3 protein is CASSYSGPSSYEQYF. CDR3 nucleotide sequence: TGCGCCAGCAGCTATAGCGGGCCTAGCTCCTACGAGCAGTACTTC. Full variable domain (missing parts from reference TRBV5-1 and TRBJ2-7): KAGVTQTPRYLIKTRGQQVTLSCSPISGHRSVSWYQQTPGQGLQFLFEYFSETQRNKGNFPGRFSGRQFSNSRSEMNVSTLELGDSALYLCASSYSGPSSYEQYFGPGTRLTVT.